Listed below are T cell receptor beta chains from one sample, sequenced in a study of T cell responses to AZD1222 COVID-19 vaccine. The table came from immunoSEQ multiplex PCR; TCRdb's copy has only in-frame clones and leaves some out. The sample contains 65,000 to 95,000 clones, roughly 85% of which appear only once. The sample here was peripheral blood, taken on day 0 of AZD1222 vaccination. The receptors here all came from an adult in good health. CDR3s include the opening cysteine and the closing phenylalanine or tryptophan. Each record gives: V gene, D gene, clone size, J gene, CDR3 DNA, CDR3 protein. The D gene is left open where the match is weak. Clone size is shown for a subset of rows, as once, few, many or a class of expanded clone.

TRBV19,TRBD1,.,TRBJ2-7,TGTGCCAGTAGTGACAGGGGGTACGAGCAGTACTTC,CASSDRGYEQYF
TRBV7-8,.,.,TRBJ1-1,TGTGCCAGCAGCCAGGGTTTTGGTGCCGCTTTCTTT,CASSQGFGAAFF
TRBV2,.,.,TRBJ2-1,TGTGCCAGCAGTGTAGATGAGCAGTTCTTC,CASSVDEQFF
TRBV28,TRBD2,.,TRBJ2-3,TGTGCCAGCAGTTCAGCGGGGGGAAGCACAGATACGCAGTATTTT,CASSSAGGSTDTQYF
TRBV20-1,.,once,TRBJ1-5,TGCAGTGCCCAGGGTAATCAGCCCCAGCATTTT,CSAQGNQPQHF
TRBV7-2,TRBD1,.,TRBJ1-5,TGTGCCAGCAGCTTAGGGGGGACAGATAATCAGCCCCAGCATTTT,CASSLGGTDNQPQHF
TRBV21-1,.,.,TRBJ2-2,TGTGCCAGCAGCAATCGGGACAGGAGCGCCACCGGGGAGCTGTTTTTT,CASSNRDRSATGELFF
TRBV6-5,TRBD1,once,TRBJ1-5,TGTGCCAGCCAGGCCACAGGGGTTCAGCCCCAGCATTTT,CASQATGVQPQHF
TRBV7-3,.,.,TRBJ2-5,TGTGCCAGCAGCTTAACCGGGGGGCCCTGGGAGACCCAGTACTTC,CASSLTGGPWETQYF
TRBV13,.,.,TRBJ2-1,TGTGCCAGCAGCTTGGGTGGGGCAAAACCCTACAATGAGCAGTTCTTC,CASSLGGAKPYNEQFF
TRBV28,.,.,TRBJ2-7,TGTGCCAGCAGTCCGCGCGGTGGGGGGAAGGGAGACGAGCAGTACTTC,CASSPRGGGKGDEQYF
TRBV9,.,.,TRBJ2-3,TGTGCCTCCTCCTCGGCCTCGCCAGATACGCAGTATTTT,CASSSASPDTQYF
TRBV5-1,TRBD1,once,TRBJ1-4,TGCGCCAGCAGCTTGGACATCCAGGGGGCAACTAATGAAAAACTGTTTTTT,CASSLDIQGATNEKLFF
TRBV27,TRBD1,.,TRBJ2-5,TGTGCCAGCAGTTCTGCCCCCAGGGGGCAAGAGACCCAGTACTTC,CASSSAPRGQETQYF
TRBV5-1,.,.,TRBJ2-7,TGCGCCAGCAGCTCGAACACAGGGAACGAGCAGTACTTC,CASSSNTGNEQYF
TRBV27,TRBD1,.,TRBJ1-2,TGTGCCAGCAGCACCCGAGCGGGGACAGGGGGTCCCGGGGGCTACACCTTC,CASSTRAGTGGPGGYTF
TRBV5-1,.,.,TRBJ1-4,TGCGCCAGCAGCTTGGATGTTGCTACTAATGAAAAACTGTTTTTT,CASSLDVATNEKLFF
TRBV10-3,.,.,TRBJ2-7,TGTGCCATCTTCAGTAGGAACCTCAACGAGCAGTACTTC,CAIFSRNLNEQYF
TRBV10-2,.,.,TRBJ1-1,TGCGCCAGCAGTGATCTTTGGGGTGGCAGGGTGGCGGACACTGAAGCTTTCTTT,CASSDLWGGRVADTEAFF
TRBV5-1,.,.,TRBJ2-2,TGCGCCAGCAGCTTGGGGCAGGGTTCCGGGGAGCTGTTTTTT,CASSLGQGSGELFF
TRBV7-3,.,.,TRBJ2-1,TGTGCCAGCAGCTTTTCGGGGGACTCCTACAATGAGCAGTTCTTC,CASSFSGDSYNEQFF
TRBV4-2,.,once,TRBJ1-6,TGTGCCAGCAGCCAACCAGACAGCGCATATAATTCACCCCTCCACTTT,CASSQPDSAYNSPLHF
TRBV7-9,.,.,TRBJ1-2,TGTGCCAGCAGCTTAAGCAACAGATTCTATGGCTACACCTTC,CASSLSNRFYGYTF
TRBV4-3,.,.,TRBJ2-2,TGCGCCAGCAGCGGGGGGTTTAACACCGGGGAGCTGTTTTTT,CASSGGFNTGELFF
TRBV11-2,TRBD2,.,TRBJ2-5,TGTGCCAGCAGCTTACTGGGCGGGGGGACACAAGAGACCCAGTACTTC,CASSLLGGGTQETQYF
TRBV15,TRBD1,.,TRBJ2-1,TGTGCCACCAGCAGTGGGACAGGGGGTCGCAATGAGCAGTTCTTC,CATSSGTGGRNEQFF
TRBV11-2,.,.,TRBJ1-4,TGTGCCAGCAGCTCCGGGGACCTCCGTGAAAAACTGTTTTTT,CASSSGDLREKLFF
TRBV4-3,.,.,TRBJ2-4,TGCGCCAGCAGCCAAGATGTGGACAGTCCGAGGGGAAACATTCAGTACTTC,CASSQDVDSPRGNIQYF
TRBV7-9,TRBD1,few,TRBJ1-2,TGTGCCAGCAGCGGCTTAGGGGACAGAGAGGATGGCTACACCTTC,CASSGLGDREDGYTF
TRBV28,TRBD1,.,TRBJ1-2,TGTGCCAGCAGTTCCAGACAGAGGCAGGGGGCAAGCTATGGCTACACCTTC,CASSSRQRQGASYGYTF
TRBV2,TRBD1,few,TRBJ1-4,TGTGCCAGCAGTTGGACAGGGCAAGATGAAAAACTGTTTTTT,CASSWTGQDEKLFF
TRBV28,TRBD1,.,TRBJ1-2,TGTGCCAGCAGTTCCCCTGATTCCCAGGGGGCTAACTATGGCTACACCTTC,CASSSPDSQGANYGYTF
TRBV5-1,.,.,TRBJ2-3,TGCGCCAGCAGCTTGGCCCGTGGGGGCTCTAGCACAGATACGCAGTATTTT,CASSLARGGSSTDTQYF
TRBV9,.,.,TRBJ2-1,TGTGCCAGCAGCTCCCCCCCGCGAGAGCAGTTCTTC,CASSSPPREQFF
TRBV3-1/TRBV3-2,.,.,TRBJ2-7,TGTGCCAGCAGCCAAGATCGTTCTGGGGGCGAGCAGTACTTC,CASSQDRSGGEQYF
TRBV15,.,.,TRBJ1-2,TGTGCCACCAGCAGGCCCGCTACGTATGGCTACACCTTC,CATSRPATYGYTF
TRBV5-4,TRBD1,.,TRBJ2-3,TGTGCCAGCAGATCCGCCGGACAGGGTGGAACAGATACGCAGTATTTT,CASRSAGQGGTDTQYF
TRBV15,.,few,TRBJ2-3,TGTGCCACCAGCAGATCAAACTCCCCAGATACGCAGTATTTT,CATSRSNSPDTQYF
TRBV19,.,.,TRBJ1-2,TGTGCCAGTAGTATAGACGGATTCTATGGCTACACCTTC,CASSIDGFYGYTF
TRBV15,TRBD1,once,TRBJ1-6,TGTGCCACCAGCAGGGACCCGCTGGGGACAGGGGATTCACCCCTCCACTTT,CATSRDPLGTGDSPLHF
TRBV4-3,TRBD1,.,TRBJ1-2,TGCGCCAGCAGCCAAGAGGCCAGGGGGCTCCCATCGGAGGGCTACACCTTC,CASSQEARGLPSEGYTF
TRBV10-3,.,once,TRBJ2-7,TGTGCCATCAGACAGGGATCGGGAGAGCAGTACTTC,CAIRQGSGEQYF